This T cell receptor beta chain was profiled in a study of T cells in Graves' hyperthyroidism and ophthalmopathy. Whole-study context: Blood was drawn when the patient was first diagnosed and still untreated.

This clonotype was observed a handful of times. Trimming at V came to 2 bases and at J to 5 bases, leaving 5 bases not matched to a gene. The V gene's germline CDR1 is MNHEY and CDR2 SVGAGI. This CDR3 comprises 14 residues. From RNA transcripts, TCR beta CDR3 regions were amplified. Using the HTBI primer set, a first-round RT-PCR was run on the TCR CDR3. In TCRdb, the multiplex PCR reads were re-called with MiXCR into one record per CDR3 protein. The sample has approximately 620,000 distinct CDR3 sequences; about 15% are singletons. Orbital computed tomography, thyroid ultrasound, serum thyroxine and TRAb, and clinical symptoms together informed the diagnoses.

The receptor's source is a woman aged 25-40 years with Graves' hyperthyroidism that later progressed to Graves' ophthalmopathy. The sequencing input was blood. This chain links TRBV6-5 with TRBJ2-7, with 8 nucleotides matching TRBD1. The CDR3 bases are TGTGCCAGCAGTTACGAGGCAGGGGGCAACGAGCAGTACTTC. Translation gives CASSYEAGGNEQYF.